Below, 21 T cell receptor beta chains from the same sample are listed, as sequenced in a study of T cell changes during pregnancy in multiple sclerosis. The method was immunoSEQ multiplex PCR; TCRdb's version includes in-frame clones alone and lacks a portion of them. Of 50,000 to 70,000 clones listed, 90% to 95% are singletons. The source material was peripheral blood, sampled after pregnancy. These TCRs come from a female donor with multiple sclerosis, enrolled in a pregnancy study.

This CDR3 is CASSLSGRTYEQYF. The CDR3 DNA sequence: TGTGCCAGCAGCTTGAGCGGGAGGACATACGAGCAGTACTTC. This chain joins TRBV5-4 and TRBJ2-7, with 9 bases aligning to TRBD2. This CDR3 contains 14 residues. Germline CDR1 reads SGHNT; CDR2 reads YYREEE (reference sequence). V trimming: 1 base; J trimming: 4 bases; junction bases outside the gene matches: 3.

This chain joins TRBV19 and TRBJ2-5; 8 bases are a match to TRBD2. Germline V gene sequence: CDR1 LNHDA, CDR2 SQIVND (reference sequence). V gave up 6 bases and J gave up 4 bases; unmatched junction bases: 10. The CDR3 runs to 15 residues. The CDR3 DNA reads TGTGCCAGTAGGGCAAGCGGGAGCGCGTCAGAGACCCAGTACTTC. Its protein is CASRASGSASETQYF.

The CDR3 bases are TGTGCCAGCCAAGGGGGAAGGTGGGGGGAAAAACTGTTTTTT. As protein: CASQGGRWGEKLFF. This chain connects TRBV6-1 to TRBJ1-4; TRBD1 is a possible D gene (6 bases). V was cut by 8 bases and J by 8 bases, with 18 bases left in between. Germline loops: CDR1 MNHNS, CDR2 SASEGT. The CDR3 is 14 residues long.

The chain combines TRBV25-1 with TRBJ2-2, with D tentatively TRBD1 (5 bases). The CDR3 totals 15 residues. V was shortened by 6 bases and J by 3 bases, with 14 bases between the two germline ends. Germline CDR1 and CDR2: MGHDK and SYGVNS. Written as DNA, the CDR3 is TGTGCCAGCAGGCAGGGTCAGTTGCACACCGGGGAGCTGTTTTTT. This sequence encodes CASRQGQLHTGELFF.

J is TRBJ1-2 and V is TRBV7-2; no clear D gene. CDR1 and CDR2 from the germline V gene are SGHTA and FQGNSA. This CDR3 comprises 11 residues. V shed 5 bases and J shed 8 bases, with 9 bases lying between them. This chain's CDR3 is CASSPRGGYTF. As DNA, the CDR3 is TGTGCCAGCAGCCCGAGAGGGGGCTACACCTTC.

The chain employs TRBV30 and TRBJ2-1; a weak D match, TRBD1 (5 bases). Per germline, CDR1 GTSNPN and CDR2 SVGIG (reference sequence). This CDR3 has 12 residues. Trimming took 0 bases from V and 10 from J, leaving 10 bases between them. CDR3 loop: CAWSVGQGEQFF. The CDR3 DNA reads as TGTGCCTGGAGTGTGGGGCAGGGCGAGCAGTTCTTC.

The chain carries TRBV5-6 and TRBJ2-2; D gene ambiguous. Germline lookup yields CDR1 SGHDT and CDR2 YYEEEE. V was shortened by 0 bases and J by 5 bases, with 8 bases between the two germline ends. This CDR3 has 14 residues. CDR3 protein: CASSLGQITGELFF. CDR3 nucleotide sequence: TGTGCCAGCAGCTTGGGCCAGATTACCGGGGAGCTGTTTTTT. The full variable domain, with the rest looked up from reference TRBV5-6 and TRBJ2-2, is DAGVTQSPTHLIKTRGQQVTLRCSPKSGHDTVSWYQQALGQGPQFIFQYYEEEERQRGNFPDRFSGHQFPNYSSELNVNALLLGDSALYLCASSLGQITGELFFGEGSRLTVL.

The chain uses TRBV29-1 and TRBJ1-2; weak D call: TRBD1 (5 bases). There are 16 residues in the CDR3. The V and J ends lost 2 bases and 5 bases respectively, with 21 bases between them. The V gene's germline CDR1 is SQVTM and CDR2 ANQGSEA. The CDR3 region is CSVEKAAGNVVYGYTF. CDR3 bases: TGCAGCGTTGAAAAGGCGGCAGGGAATGTCGTATATGGCTACACCTTC.

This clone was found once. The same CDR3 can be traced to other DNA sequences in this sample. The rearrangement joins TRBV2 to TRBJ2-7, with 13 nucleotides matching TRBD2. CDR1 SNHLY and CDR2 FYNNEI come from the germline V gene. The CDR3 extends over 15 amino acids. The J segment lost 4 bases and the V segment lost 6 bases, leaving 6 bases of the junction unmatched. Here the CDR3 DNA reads TGTGCCAGCAGCGAGAGACTAGCGGGAGGATACGAGCAGTACTTC. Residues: CASSERLAGGYEQYF.

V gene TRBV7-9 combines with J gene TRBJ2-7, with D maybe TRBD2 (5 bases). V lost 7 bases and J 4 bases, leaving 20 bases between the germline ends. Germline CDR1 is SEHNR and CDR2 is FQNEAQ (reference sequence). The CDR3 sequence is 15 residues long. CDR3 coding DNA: TGTGCCAGCATGCCCAGCGAAGGACCGGGATACGAGCAGTACTTC. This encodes CASMPSEGPGYEQYF.

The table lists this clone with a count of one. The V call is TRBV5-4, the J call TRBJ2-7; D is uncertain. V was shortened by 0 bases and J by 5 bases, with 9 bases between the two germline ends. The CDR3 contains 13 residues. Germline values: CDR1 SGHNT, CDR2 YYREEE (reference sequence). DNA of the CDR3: TGTGCCAGCAGCTTGGCCTGGAGAGACGAGCAGTACTTC. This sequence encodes CASSLAWRDEQYF.

As DNA, the CDR3 is TGCGCCAGCAGCCCTAGGACAGGGAGTGGGCATCAGCCCCAGCATTTT. Translating gives CASSPRTGSGHQPQHF. V and J are TRBV4-1 and TRBJ1-5, with TRBD1 identical over 8 bases. Germline loops: CDR1 MGHRA, CDR2 YSYEKL. The CDR3 extends over 16 amino acids. V lost 4 bases, J lost 5 bases, and 10 bases stayed unmatched.

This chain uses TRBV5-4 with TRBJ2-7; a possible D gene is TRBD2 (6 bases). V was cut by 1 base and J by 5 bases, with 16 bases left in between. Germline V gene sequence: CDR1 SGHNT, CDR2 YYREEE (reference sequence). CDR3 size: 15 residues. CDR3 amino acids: CASSLLWEESHEQYF. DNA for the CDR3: TGTGCCAGCAGCTTGTTGTGGGAGGAAAGCCACGAGCAGTACTTC.

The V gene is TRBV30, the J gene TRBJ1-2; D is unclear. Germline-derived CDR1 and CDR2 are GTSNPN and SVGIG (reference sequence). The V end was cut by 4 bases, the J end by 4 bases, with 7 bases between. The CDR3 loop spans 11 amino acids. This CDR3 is CAWNIIYGYTF. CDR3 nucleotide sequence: TGTGCCTGGAACATTATCTATGGCTACACCTTC.

The CDR3 DNA follows: TGTGCCAGCAGTGAACAAAATAGCAATCAGCCCCAGCATTTT. Translation gives CASSEQNSNQPQHF. The chain uses TRBV6-1 and TRBJ1-5, with no clear D. From germline, CDR1 is MNHNS and CDR2 SASEGT. With 2 bases removed from V and 0 bases from J, the gap between germline ends came to 5 bases. The CDR3 loop spans 14 amino acids.

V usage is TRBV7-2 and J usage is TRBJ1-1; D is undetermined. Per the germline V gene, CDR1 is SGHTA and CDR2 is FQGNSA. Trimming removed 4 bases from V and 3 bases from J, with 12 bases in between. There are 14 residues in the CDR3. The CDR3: CASSSAGLHTEAFF. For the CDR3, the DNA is TGTGCCAGCAGCTCCGCCGGGTTGCACACTGAAGCTTTCTTT.

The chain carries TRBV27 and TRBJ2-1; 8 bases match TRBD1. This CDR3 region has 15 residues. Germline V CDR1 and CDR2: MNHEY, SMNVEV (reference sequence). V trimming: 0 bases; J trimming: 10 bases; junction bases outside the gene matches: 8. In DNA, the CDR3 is TGTGCCAGCAGTTTATCGGGCCAGGGGGCGCGGGAGCAGTTCTTC. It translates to CASSLSGQGAREQFF.

The CDR3 region has the DNA TGTGCCAGCAGCTTCTGGTCGGGGGGAACCTACGAGCAGTACTTC. Its protein product is CASSFWSGGTYEQYF. V gene TRBV13 combines with J gene TRBJ2-7; 7 bases are shared with TRBD2. Unmatched junction bases numbered 7, after V lost 3 bases and J lost 2 bases. The CDR3 is 15 residues long. Germline V gene data show CDR1 as PRHDT and CDR2 as FYEKMQ (reference sequence).

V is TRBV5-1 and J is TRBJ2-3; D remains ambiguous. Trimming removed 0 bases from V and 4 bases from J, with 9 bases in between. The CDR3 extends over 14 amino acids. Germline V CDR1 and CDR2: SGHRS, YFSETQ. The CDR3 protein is CASSLGSLPDTQYF. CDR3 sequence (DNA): TGCGCCAGCAGCTTGGGTAGCCTCCCAGATACGCAGTATTTT.

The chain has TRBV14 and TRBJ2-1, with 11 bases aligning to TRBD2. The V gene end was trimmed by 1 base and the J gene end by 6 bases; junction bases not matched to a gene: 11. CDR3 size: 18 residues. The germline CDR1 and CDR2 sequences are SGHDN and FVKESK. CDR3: CASSQVKGVLAGANEQFF. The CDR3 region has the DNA TGTGCCAGCAGCCAAGTTAAAGGGGTACTAGCGGGAGCCAATGAGCAGTTCTTC.

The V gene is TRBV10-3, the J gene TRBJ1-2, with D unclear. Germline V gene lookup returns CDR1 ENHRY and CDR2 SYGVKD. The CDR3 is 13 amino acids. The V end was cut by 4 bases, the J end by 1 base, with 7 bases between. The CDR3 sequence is CAISGGNNYGYTF. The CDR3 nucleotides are TGTGCCATCAGTGGCGGCAATAACTATGGCTACACCTTC.